This TCR beta chain was observed in a study of blood T cells in healthy people across ages. Combining a sample-barcoded 5' primer with a J-beta primer mix, a second PCR ran for roughly 6 to 12 cycles. TCRdb reprocessed the 5' RACE reads with MiXCR, giving one entry per CDR3 protein. The sample lists nearly 1 million distinct CDR3 sequences; about 51% were seen once. Broader study findings: When one million T cells were used, diversity estimates were thought to be underestimates.

The CDR3 sequence is 12 residues long. V lost 5 bases and J lost 6, with 10 bases in between. The germline gives CDR1 MNHEY, CDR2 SVGEGT. The table lists this clonotype with a few counts. Its antigen is not identified. Sequencing was carried out using blood. The sequence was collected from a woman aged 60-75 years in good health. The chain couples TRBV6-2 or TRBV6-3 to TRBJ1-1; D gene ambiguous. The DNA of the CDR3 is TGTGCCAGCAGTCGCGCGGGCCCTGAAGCTTTCTTT. Translated: CASSRAGPEAFF.